This T cell receptor beta chain was documented in a study of blood T cell repertoires in COVID-19. Study overall: Samples taken during acute and convalescent COVID-19 were collected in the United States, Italy and Spain.

In the authors' workflow: For nucleated cells, counts were estimated from reference gene primer amplification. Repertoires were generated with immunoSEQ multiplex PCR, while TCRdb's copy carries only in-frame clones and drops some. D and trimming were read from the DNA, whereas the V and J calls and clone size are those reported in that table. The data show roughly 220,000 clones, roughly 84% seen once. Participants came from about two dozen US areas, aged roughly 18 to 89 years. Cohort 3 recovery required two negative PCRs, clearance, or symptom resolution. This receptor was taken from a woman between 35 and 50 years old who had recovered from COVID-19. Sequencing was carried out using PBMCs or T cells enriched from blood (not recorded which).

CDR3 amino acids: CASSQGLAGYEQYF. The CDR3 coding sequence is TGCGCCAGCAGCCAGGGACTAGCGGGATACGAGCAGTACTTC. V and J are TRBV5-1 and TRBJ2-7; 13 bases map to TRBD2. The CDR3 is 14 residues long. V trimming: 4 bases; J trimming: 4 bases; junction bases outside the gene matches: 2. Per germline, CDR1 SGHRS and CDR2 YFSETQ.